These 10 T cell receptor beta chains came from one sample sequenced in a study of T-cell reconstitution after alpha-beta-depleted transplantation in children. Preparing the TCRbeta library involved the use of unique molecular identifiers. TCRdb analysed the PCR reads with MiXCR anew, one entry per CDR3 protein. In the table there are roughly 300,000 distinct CDR3 sequences, 10% of which are singletons. The sequenced sample was PBMCs from the stem cell graft donor, obtained from the stem cell graft. These receptor sequences come from a human donor who donated a stem cell graft to a child with acute lymphoblastic leukemia.

This clonotype was counted at least ten times. This rearrangement joins TRBV12-3 or TRBV12-4 to TRBJ2-6; TRBD1 agrees at 8 bases. The CDR3 runs to 17 residues. V lost 5 bases, J lost 1 base, and 7 bases stayed unmatched. DNA for the CDR3: TGTGCCAGCAGTCCCAGACAGGGGCTTTCTGGGGCCAACGTCCTGACTTTC. This encodes CASSPRQGLSGANVLTF.

This clonotype has just a few counts. The rearrangement uses TRBV4-2 and TRBJ1-4; D unresolved. Germline lookup yields CDR1 LGHNA and CDR2 YNFKEQ. This CDR3 has 13 amino acids. V was pared by 1 base and J by 6 bases, with 6 bases between. The CDR3 reads CASSQVQDEKLFF. CDR3 DNA: TGTGCCAGCAGCCAAGTCCAGGATGAAAAACTGTTTTTT.

The chain employs TRBV5-1 and TRBJ2-7; tentative D call: TRBD2 (5 bases). Per germline, CDR1 SGHRS and CDR2 YFSETQ. The germline V and J ends were trimmed by 4 bases and 5 bases, with 16 bases remaining between them. This CDR3 region has 14 residues. CDR3 nucleotide sequence: TGCGCCAGCAGCCTCTCAACGGGAACTAACGAGCAGTACTTC. Translation: CASSLSTGTNEQYF. Based on the CDR3 plus reference TRBV5-1 and TRBJ2-7, the full variable domain is KAGVTQTPRYLIKTRGQQVTLSCSPISGHRSVSWYQQTPGQGLQFLFEYFSETQRNKGNFPGRFSGRQFSNSRSEMNVSTLELGDSALYLCASSLSTGTNEQYFGPGTRLTVT.

This clonotype has a count of ten or more. This chain uses TRBV5-1 with TRBJ2-1; D call uncertain. Germline V gene data show CDR1 as SGHRS and CDR2 as YFSETQ. V lost 0 bases and J lost 7, with 8 bases in between. The CDR3 extends over 13 amino acids. The CDR3 spells CASSLDLGNEQFF. The CDR3 DNA reads TGCGCCAGCAGCTTGGACTTAGGGAATGAGCAGTTCTTC.

V and J are TRBV7-8 and TRBJ1-5, with TRBD1 as a possible D gene (5 bases). Germline CDR1 is SGHVS and CDR2 is FQNEAQ. The CDR3 sequence is 15 residues long. Between the trimmed V and J ends, which lost 2 bases and 4 bases, there was a span of 12 bases. The CDR3 here is CASSLRRGRNQPQHF. CDR3 in DNA: TGTGCCAGCAGCTTAAGGCGGGGCCGAAATCAGCCCCAGCATTTT.

The rearrangement joins TRBV30 to TRBJ1-2; 9 bases align to TRBD1. The CDR3 is made up of 13 amino acids. Germline assignment: CDR1 GTSNPN and CDR2 SVGIG (reference sequence). Germline trimming cut 4 bases from V and 4 bases from J; bases unmatched to any gene: 4. Written as DNA, the CDR3 is TGTGCCTGGACCCGGACAGGGGCCTATGGCTACACCTTC. Translation: CAWTRTGAYGYTF.

This clonotype was seen many times. This chain joins TRBV11-2 and TRBJ2-4, with 7 bases fitting TRBD1. The CDR3 is 18 residues long. The V segment lost 4 bases and the J segment 1 base; nucleotides outside the gene matches: 13. The germline V gene encodes CDR1 SGHAT and CDR2 FQNNGV. CDR3 sequence reads: CASSSYPTGVGAKNIQYF. As DNA, the CDR3 is TGTGCCAGCAGCTCCTATCCCACAGGGGTGGGCGCCAAAAACATTCAGTACTTC.

This clonotype appeared a few times. V gene TRBV25-1 combines with J gene TRBJ2-3, with TRBD2 identical over 7 bases. This CDR3 is built from 17 residues. V trimming: 4 bases; J trimming: 5 bases; junction bases outside the gene matches: 15. Germline V CDR1 and CDR2: MGHDK, SYGVNS. As DNA, the CDR3 is TGTGCCAGCAGTGCCCTCCTACTAGCGTTCCTCCGAGATACGCAGTATTTT. Translation gives CASSALLLAFLRDTQYF.

This clonotype has just a few counts. The gene calls are TRBV4-2 and TRBJ2-1, with D perhaps TRBD2 (5 bases). Germline V gives CDR1 LGHNA, CDR2 YNFKEQ. The germline V and J ends were trimmed by 0 bases and 10 bases, with 10 bases remaining between them. The length of the CDR3 is 13 residues. In DNA, the CDR3 is TGTGCCAGCAGCCAAGAGCTAGCCGGAGAGCAGTTCTTC. It codes for CASSQELAGEQFF.

The table lists this clonotype with a few counts. The chain carries TRBV12-3 or TRBV12-4 and TRBJ2-5; 11 bases map to TRBD2. This CDR3 comprises 16 residues. V lost 4 bases, J lost 1 base, and 5 bases stayed unmatched. The CDR3 loop reads CASSYPLAGGQETQYF. The CDR3, as DNA: TGTGCCAGCAGTTACCCGCTAGCGGGAGGCCAAGAGACCCAGTACTTC.